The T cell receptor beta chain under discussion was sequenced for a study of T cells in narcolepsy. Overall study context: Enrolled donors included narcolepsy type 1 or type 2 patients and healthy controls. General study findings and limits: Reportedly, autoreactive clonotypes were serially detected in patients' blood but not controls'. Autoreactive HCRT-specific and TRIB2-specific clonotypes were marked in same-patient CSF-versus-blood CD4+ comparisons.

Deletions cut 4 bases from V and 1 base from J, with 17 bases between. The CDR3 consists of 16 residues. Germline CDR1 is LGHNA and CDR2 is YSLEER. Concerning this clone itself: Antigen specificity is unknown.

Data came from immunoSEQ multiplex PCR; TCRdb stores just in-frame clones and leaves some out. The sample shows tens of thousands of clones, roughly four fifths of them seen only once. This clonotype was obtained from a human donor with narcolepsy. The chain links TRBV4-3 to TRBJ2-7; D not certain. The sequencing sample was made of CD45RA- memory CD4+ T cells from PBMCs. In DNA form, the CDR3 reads TGCGCCAGCAGCCCCGCTCCCAAGGGTAGGTCCTACGAGCAGTACTTC. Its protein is CASSPAPKGRSYEQYF.